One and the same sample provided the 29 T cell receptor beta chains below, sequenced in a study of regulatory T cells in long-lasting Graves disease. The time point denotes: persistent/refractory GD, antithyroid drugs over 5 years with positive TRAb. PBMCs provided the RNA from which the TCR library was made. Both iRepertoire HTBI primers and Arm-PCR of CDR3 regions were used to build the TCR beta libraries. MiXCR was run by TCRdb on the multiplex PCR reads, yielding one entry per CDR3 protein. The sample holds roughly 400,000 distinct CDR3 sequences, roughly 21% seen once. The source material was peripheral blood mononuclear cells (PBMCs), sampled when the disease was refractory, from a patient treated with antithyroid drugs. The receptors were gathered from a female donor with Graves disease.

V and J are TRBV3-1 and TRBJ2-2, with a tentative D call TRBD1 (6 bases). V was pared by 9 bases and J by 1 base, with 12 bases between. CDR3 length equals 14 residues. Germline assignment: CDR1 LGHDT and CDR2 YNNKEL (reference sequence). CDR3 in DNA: TGTGCCAGTTCTAAACAGGGGAACACCGGGGAGCTGTTTTTT. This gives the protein CASSKQGNTGELFF. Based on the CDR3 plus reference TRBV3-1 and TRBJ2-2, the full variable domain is DTAVSQTPKYLVTQMGNDKSIKCEQNLGHDTMYWYKQDSKKFLKIMFSYNNKELIINETVPNRFSPKSPDKAHLNLHINSLELGDSAVYFCASSKQGNTGELFFGEGSRLTVL.

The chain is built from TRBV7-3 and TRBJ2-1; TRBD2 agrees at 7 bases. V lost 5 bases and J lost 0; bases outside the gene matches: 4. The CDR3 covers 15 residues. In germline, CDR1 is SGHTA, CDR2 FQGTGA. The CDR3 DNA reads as TGTGCCAGCAGCGAGGGACTAACCTCCTACAATGAGCAGTTCTTC. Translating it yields CASSEGLTSYNEQFF.

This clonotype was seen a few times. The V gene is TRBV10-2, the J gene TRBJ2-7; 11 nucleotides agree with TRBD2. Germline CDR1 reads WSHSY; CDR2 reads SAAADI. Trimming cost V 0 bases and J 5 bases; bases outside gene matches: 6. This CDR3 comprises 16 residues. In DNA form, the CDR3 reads TGCGCCAGCAGTGAGTCGACTAGCGGGACCTCTGACGAGCAGTACTTC. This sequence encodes CASSESTSGTSDEQYF.

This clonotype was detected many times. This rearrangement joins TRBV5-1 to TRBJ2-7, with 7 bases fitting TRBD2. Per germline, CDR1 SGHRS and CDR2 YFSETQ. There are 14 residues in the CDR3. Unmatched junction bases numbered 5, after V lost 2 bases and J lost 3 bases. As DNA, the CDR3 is TGCGCCAGCAGCTTTGGCAGGGACTACTACGAGCAGTACTTC. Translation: CASSFGRDYYEQYF.

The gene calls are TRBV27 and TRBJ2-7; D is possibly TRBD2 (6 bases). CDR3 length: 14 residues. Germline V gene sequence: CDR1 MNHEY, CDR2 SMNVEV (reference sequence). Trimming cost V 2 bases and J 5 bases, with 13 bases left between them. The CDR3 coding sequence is TGTGCCAGCAGTTTAAGGGCCTCGGGGGACGAGCAGTACTTC. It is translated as CASSLRASGDEQYF.

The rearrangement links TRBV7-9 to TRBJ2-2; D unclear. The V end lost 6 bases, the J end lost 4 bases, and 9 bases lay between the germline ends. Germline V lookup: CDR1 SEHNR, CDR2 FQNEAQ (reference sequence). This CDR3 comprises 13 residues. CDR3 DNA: TGTGCCAGCAGACCGGACGCCACCGGGGAGCTGTTTTTT. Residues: CASRPDATGELFF.

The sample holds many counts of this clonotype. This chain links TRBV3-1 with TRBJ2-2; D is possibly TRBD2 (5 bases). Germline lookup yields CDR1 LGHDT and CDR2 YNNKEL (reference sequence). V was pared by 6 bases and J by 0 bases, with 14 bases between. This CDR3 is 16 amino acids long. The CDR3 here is CASRLVKGTNTGELFF. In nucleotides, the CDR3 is TGTGCCAGCAGACTAGTTAAAGGGACGAACACCGGGGAGCTGTTTTTT.

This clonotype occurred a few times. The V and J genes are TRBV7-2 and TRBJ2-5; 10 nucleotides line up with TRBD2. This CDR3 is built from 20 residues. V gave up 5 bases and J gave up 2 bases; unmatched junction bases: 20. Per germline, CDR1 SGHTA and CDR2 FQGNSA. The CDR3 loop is CASSGGGWASGSTLQETQYF. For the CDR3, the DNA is TGTGCCAGCAGCGGGGGGGGGTGGGCTAGCGGGAGCACCCTTCAAGAGACCCAGTACTTC. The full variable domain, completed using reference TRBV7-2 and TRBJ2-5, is GAGVSQSPSNKVTEKGKDVELRCDPISGHTALYWYRQSLGQGLEFLIYFQGNSAPDKSGLPSDRFSAERTGGSVSTLTIQRTQQEDSAVYLCASSGGGWASGSTLQETQYFGPGTRLLVL.

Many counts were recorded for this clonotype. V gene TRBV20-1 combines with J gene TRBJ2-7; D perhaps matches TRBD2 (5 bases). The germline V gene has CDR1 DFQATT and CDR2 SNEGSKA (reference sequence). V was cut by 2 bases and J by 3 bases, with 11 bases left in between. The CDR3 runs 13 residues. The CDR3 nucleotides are TGCAGTGCTAGATCCGGGAATTTCTACGAGCAGTACTTC. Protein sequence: CSARSGNFYEQYF.

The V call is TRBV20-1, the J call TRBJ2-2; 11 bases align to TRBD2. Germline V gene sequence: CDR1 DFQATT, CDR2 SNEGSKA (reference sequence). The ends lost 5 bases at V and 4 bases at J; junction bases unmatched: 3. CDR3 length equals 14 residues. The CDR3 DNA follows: TGCAGTGCTCGAACTAGCGGGGGCACCGGGGAGCTGTTTTTT. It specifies CSARTSGGTGELFF.

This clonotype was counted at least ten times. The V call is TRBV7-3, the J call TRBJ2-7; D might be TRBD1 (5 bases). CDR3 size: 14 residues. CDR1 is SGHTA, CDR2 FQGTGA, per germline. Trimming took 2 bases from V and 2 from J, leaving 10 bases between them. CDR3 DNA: TGTGCCAGCAGCTTACAGGGCGGAGCCTACGAGCAGTACTTC. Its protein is CASSLQGGAYEQYF. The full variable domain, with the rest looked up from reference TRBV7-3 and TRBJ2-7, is GAGVSQTPSNKVTEKGKYVELRCDPISGHTALYWYRQSLGQGPEFLIYFQGTGAADDSGLPNDRFFAVRPEGSVSTLKIQRTERGDSAVYLCASSLQGGAYEQYFGPGTRLTVT.

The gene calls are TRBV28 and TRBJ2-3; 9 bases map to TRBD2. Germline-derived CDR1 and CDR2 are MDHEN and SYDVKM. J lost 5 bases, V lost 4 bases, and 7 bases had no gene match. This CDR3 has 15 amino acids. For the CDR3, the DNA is TGTGCCAGCAGTTCATTCGCGGGAGGGCAAGATACGCAGTATTTT. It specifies CASSSFAGGQDTQYF.

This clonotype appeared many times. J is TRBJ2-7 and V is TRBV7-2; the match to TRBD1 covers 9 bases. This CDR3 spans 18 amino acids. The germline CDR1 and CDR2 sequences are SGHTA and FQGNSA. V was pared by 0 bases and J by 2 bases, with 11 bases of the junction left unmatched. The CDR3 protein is CASSLATPGDREAYEQYF. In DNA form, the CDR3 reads TGTGCCAGCAGCTTAGCCACGCCCGGGGACAGGGAGGCCTACGAGCAGTACTTC.

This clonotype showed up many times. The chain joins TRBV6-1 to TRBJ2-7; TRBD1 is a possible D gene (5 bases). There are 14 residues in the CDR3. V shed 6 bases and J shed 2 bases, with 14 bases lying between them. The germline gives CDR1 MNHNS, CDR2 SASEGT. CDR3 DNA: TGTGCCAGCAGCACAACAGGTCTCCCCTACGAGCAGTACTTC. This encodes CASSTTGLPYEQYF.

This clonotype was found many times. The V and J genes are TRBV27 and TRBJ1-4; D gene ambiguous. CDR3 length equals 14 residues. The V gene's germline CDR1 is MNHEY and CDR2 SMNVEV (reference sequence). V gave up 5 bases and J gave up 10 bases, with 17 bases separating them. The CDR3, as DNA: TGTGCCAGCAGTCCCGGGCCCCAGGTCGGAAAACTGTTTTTT. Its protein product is CASSPGPQVGKLFF.

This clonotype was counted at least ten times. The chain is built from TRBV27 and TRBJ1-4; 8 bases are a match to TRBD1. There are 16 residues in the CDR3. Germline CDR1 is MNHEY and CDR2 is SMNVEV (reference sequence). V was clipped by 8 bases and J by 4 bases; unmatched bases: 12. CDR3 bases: TGTGCCAGCCGGGGGCAGGGGGCGACGGTTAATGAAAAACTGTTTTTT. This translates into CASRGQGATVNEKLFF.

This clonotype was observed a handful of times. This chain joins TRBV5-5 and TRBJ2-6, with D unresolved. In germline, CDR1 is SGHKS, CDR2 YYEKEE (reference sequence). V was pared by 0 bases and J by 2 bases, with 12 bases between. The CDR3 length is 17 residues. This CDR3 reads CASSLVGWGTGANVLTF. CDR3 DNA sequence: TGTGCCAGCAGCTTGGTCGGATGGGGTACTGGGGCCAACGTCCTGACTTTC.

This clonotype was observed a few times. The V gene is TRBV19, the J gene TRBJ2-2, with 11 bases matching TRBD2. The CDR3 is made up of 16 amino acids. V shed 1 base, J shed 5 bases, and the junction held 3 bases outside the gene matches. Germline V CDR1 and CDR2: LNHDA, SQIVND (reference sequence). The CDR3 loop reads CASSIVTSGVTGELFF. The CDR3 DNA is TGTGCCAGTAGTATAGTGACTAGCGGGGTAACCGGGGAGCTGTTTTTT.

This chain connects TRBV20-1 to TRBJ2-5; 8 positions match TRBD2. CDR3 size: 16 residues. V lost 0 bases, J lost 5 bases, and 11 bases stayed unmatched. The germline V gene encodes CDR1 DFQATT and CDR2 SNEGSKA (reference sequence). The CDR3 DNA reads TGCAGTGCTAGAGATACAGCGGGAGAATCATACGAGACCCAGTACTTC. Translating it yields CSARDTAGESYETQYF.

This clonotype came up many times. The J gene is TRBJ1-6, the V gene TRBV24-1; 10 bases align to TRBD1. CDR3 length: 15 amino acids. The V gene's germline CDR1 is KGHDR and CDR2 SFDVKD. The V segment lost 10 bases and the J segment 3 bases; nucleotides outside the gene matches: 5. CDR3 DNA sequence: TGTGCCACGGTCGGGGACAGGGGCTATAATTCACCCCTCCACTTT. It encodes CATVGDRGYNSPLHF.

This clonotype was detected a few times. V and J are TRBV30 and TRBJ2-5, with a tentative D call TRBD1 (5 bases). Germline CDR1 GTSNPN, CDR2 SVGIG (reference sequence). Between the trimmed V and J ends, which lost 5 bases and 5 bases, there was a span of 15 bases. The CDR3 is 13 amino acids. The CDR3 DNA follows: TGTGCCTGGGGGGCAGGGTTTTCGGAGACCCAGTACTTC. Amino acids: CAWGAGFSETQYF.

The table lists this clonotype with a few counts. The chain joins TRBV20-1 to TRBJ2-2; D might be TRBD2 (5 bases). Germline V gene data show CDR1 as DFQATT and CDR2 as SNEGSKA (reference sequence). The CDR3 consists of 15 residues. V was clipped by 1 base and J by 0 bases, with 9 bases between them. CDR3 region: CSARVVGANTGELFF. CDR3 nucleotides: TGCAGTGCTAGAGTGGTGGGAGCGAACACCGGGGAGCTGTTTTTT.

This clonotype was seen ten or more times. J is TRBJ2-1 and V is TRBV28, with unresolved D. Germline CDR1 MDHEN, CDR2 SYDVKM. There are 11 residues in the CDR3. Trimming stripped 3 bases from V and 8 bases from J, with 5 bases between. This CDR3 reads CASSLIYEQFF. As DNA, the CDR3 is TGTGCCAGCAGTTTGATATATGAGCAGTTCTTC.

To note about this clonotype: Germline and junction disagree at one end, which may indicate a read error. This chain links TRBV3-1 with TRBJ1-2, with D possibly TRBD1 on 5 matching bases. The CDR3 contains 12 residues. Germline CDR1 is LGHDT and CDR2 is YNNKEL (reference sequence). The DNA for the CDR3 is TGTGCCATCAGCCCTTCAGGGTACGGCTACACCTTC. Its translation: CAISPSGYGYTF. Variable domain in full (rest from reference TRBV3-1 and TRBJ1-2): DTAVSQTPKYLVTQMGNDKSIKCEQNLGHDTMYWYKQDSKKFLKIMFSYNNKELIINETVPNRFSPKSPDKAHLNLHINSLELGDSAVYFCAISPSGYGYTFGSGTRLTVV.

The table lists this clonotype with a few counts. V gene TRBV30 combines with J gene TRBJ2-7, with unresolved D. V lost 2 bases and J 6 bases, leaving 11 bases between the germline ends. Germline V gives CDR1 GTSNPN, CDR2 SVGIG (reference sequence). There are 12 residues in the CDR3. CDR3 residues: CAWSMISGEQYF. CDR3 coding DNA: TGTGCCTGGAGTATGATATCTGGCGAGCAGTACTTC.

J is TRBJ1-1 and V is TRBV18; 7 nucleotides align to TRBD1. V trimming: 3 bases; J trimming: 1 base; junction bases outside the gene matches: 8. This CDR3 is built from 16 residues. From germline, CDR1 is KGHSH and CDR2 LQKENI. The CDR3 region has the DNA TGTGCCAGCTCACCTTTCGACCAGGGGGGGAACACTGAAGCTTTCTTT. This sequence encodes CASSPFDQGGNTEAFF.

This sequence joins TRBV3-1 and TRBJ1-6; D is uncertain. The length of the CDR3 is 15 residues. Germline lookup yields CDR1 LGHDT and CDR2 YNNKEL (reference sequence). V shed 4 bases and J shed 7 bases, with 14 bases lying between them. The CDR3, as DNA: TGTGCCAGCAGCCTCAACGGACGCCCCAATTCACCCCTCCACTTT. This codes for CASSLNGRPNSPLHF.

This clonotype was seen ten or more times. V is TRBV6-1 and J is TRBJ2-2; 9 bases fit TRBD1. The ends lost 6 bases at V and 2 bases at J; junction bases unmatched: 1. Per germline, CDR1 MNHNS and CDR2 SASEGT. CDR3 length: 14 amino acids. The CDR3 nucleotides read TGTGCCAGCAGGGGACAGGGAAACACCGGGGAGCTGTTTTTT. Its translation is CASRGQGNTGELFF.

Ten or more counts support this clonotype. CDR3 sequence: CASSLPGAGGETQYF. CDR3 DNA: TGTGCCAGCAGTCTCCCTGGAGCGGGAGGTGAGACCCAGTACTTC. The chain combines TRBV28 with TRBJ2-5, with 9 bases lining up with TRBD2. V gave up 5 bases and J gave up 5 bases; unmatched junction bases: 9. Germline CDR1 and CDR2: MDHEN and SYDVKM. CDR3 length: 15 amino acids.